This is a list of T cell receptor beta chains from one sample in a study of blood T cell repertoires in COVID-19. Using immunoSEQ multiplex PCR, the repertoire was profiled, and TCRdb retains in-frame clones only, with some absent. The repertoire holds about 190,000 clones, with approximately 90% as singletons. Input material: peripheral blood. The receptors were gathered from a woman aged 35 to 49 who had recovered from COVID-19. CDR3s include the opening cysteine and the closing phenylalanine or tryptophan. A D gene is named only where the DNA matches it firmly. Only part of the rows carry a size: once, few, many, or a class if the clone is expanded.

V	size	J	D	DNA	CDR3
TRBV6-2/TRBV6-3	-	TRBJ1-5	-	TGTGCCAGCAGTTACAATGGGAGACCCGAATCGCCCCAGCATTTT	CASSYNGRPESPQHF
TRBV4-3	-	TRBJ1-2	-	TGCGCCAGCAGCCAAGAGTCTGCACCCGGCGGGTATGGCTACACCTTC	CASSQESAPGGYGYTF
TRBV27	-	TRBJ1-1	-	TGTGCCAGCAGTCTTCTTAAACAGGGTCCTGAAGCTTTCTTT	CASSLLKQGPEAFF
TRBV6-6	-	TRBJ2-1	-	TGTGCCAGCAAGGAGGGACCAAGCTCCTACAATGAGCAGTTCTTC	CASKEGPSSYNEQFF
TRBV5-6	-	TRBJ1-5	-	TGTGCCAGCTGGGGGGAGCAGTCCCAGCATTTT	CASWGEQSQHF
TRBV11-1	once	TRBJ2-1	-	TGTGCCAGCAGCTTAAACAGCGGGCCTTACAATGAGCAGTTCTTC	CASSLNSGPYNEQFF
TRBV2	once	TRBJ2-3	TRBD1	TGTGCCAGCTCGACCGGGACAGGGAGCCTTACGCAGTATTTT	CASSTGTGSLTQYF
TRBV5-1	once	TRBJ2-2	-	TGCGCCAGCAGCTTGGGTCCGGGAGAGCCCGGGGAGCTGTTTTTT	CASSLGPGEPGELFF
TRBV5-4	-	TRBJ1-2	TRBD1	TGTGCCAGCAGCCGGGGACAGGGCATGTTTAACTATGGCTACACCTTC	CASSRGQGMFNYGYTF
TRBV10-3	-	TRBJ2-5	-	TGTGCCATCAGTGATCCTAGAACCTTTTTGTCCCAGTACTTC	CAISDPRTFLSQYF
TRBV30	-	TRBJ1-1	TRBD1	TGTGCCTGGAGTGTGACAGGGGCGAACACTGAAGCTTTCTTT	CAWSVTGANTEAFF
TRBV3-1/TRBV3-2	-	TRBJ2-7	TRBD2	TGTGCCAGCAGCCATACCGGGACTAGCGTCTACGAGCAGTACTTC	CASSHTGTSVYEQYF
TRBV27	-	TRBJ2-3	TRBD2	TGTGCCAGCAGTAGGACTAGCGAGGGCACAGATACGCAGTATTTT	CASSRTSEGTDTQYF
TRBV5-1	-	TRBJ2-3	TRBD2	TGCGCCAGCACATACGGGAGGGCCGAAGATACGCAGTATTTT	CASTYGRAEDTQYF
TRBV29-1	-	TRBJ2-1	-	TGCAGCGTTGAAGGGGCCGAGGGCTACAGCTCCTACAATGAGCAGTTCTTC	CSVEGAEGYSSYNEQFF
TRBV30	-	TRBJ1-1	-	TGTGCCTGGAGTGGATCACGAGGAAGAGGCACTGAAGCTTTCTTT	CAWSGSRGRGTEAFF
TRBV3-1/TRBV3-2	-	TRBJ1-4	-	TGTGCCAGCAGCCAAGGACCACAGGGTAGCGAAAAACTGTTTTTT	CASSQGPQGSEKLFF
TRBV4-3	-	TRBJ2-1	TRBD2	TGCGCCAGCAGCCAGGATAGCGGGAGCTCCTACAATGAGCAGTTCTTC	CASSQDSGSSYNEQFF
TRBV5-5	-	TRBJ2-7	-	TGTGCCAGCAGCCTACAGGGAAGAGGGCACTACGAGCAGTACTTC	CASSLQGRGHYEQYF
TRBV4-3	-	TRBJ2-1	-	TGCGCCAGCAGCCAAGGCCGGGGCGGGATGCATGAGCAGTTCTTC	CASSQGRGGMHEQFF
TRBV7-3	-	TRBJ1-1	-	TGTGCCAGCAGCTTATCAGGGTCGGACAACACTGAAGCTTTCTTT	CASSLSGSDNTEAFF
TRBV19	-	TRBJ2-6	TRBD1	TGTGCCAGTAGTACCGCGACAGGGGGAATGTCTGGGGCCAACGTCCTGACTTTC	CASSTATGGMSGANVLTF
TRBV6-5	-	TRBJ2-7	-	TGTGCCAGCAGTCACCAGGGTGGTAGCTCCTACGAGCAGTACTTC	CASSHQGGSSYEQYF
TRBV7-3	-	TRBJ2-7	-	TGTGCCAGCAGCTTAATTCTCAGGGCTGGGCCCTACGAGCAGTACTTC	CASSLILRAGPYEQYF